This T cell receptor (beta chain) came from a study of T cells in Graves' hyperthyroidism and ophthalmopathy. Amplification targeted TCR beta CDR3 regions from RNA transcripts. An initial round of RT-PCR targeting the TCR CDR3 relied on the HTBI primer set. MiXCR, run by TCRdb on the multiplex PCR reads, gives a single entry per CDR3 protein. Of about 560,000 distinct CDR3 sequences in the sample, 16% are singletons; the top ten hold around 19%. Disease duration under 2 months; hyperthyroidism patients were aged 18 to 65. The diagnoses drew upon clinical symptoms, serum thyroxine and TRAb, thyroid ultrasound and orbital computed tomography. Fresh 10 ml peripheral blood yielded PBMCs. Study-level results: Ophthalmopathy was separated from stable hyperthyroidism by a 13 V-J model.

V was pared by 4 bases and J by 2 bases, with 12 bases between. CDR3 length: 14 residues. CDR1 and CDR2 (germline): SGHRS, YFSETQ. This clonotype has a handful of counts. The antigen is not known. The J gene is TRBJ2-5, the V gene TRBV5-1; D unclear. Sequences were obtained from blood. The TCR was taken from a woman aged 18 to 35 with Graves' hyperthyroidism. CDR3 protein: CASSPRRSQETQYF. The DNA of the CDR3 is TGCGCCAGCAGCCCCCGGAGATCGCAAGAGACCCAGTACTTC. Supplemented by reference TRBV5-1 and TRBJ2-5, the full variable domain reads KAGVTQTPRYLIKTRGQQVTLSCSPISGHRSVSWYQQTPGQGLQFLFEYFSETQRNKGNFPGRFSGRQFSNSRSEMNVSTLELGDSALYLCASSPRRSQETQYFGPGTRLLVL.